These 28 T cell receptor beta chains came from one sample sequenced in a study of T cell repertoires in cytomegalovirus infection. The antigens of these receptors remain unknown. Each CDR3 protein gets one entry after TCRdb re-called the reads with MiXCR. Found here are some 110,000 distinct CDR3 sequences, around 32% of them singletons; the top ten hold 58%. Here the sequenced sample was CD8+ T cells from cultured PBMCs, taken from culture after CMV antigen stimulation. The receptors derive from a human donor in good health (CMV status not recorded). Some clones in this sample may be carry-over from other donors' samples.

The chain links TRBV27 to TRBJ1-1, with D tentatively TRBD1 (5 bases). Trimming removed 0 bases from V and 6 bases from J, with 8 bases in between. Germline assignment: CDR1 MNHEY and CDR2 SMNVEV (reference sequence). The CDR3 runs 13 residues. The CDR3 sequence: CASSLSGRAEAFF. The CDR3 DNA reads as TGTGCCAGCAGTTTATCGGGCAGGGCTGAAGCTTTCTTT.

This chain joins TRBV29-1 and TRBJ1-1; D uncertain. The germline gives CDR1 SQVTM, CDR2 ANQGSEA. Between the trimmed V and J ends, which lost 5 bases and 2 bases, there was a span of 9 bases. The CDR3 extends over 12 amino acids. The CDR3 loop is CSVQLGNTEAFF. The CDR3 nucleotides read TGCAGCGTTCAACTCGGAAACACTGAAGCTTTCTTT.

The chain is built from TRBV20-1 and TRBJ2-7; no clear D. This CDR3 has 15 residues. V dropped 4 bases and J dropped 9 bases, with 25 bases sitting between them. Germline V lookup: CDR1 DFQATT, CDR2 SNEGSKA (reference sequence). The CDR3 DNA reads TGCAGTGCTAACCGACCCGACGGTCTTGACTCTCGGCAGTACTTC. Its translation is CSANRPDGLDSRQYF.

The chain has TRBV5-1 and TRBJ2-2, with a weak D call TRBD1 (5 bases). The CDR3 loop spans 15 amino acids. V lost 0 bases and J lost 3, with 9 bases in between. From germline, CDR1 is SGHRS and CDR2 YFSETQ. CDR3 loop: CASSLGQRYTGELFF. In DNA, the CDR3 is TGCGCCAGCAGCTTGGGACAGAGATACACCGGGGAGCTGTTTTTT. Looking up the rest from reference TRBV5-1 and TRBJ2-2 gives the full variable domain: KAGVTQTPRYLIKTRGQQVTLSCSPISGHRSVSWYQQTPGQGLQFLFEYFSETQRNKGNFPGRFSGRQFSNSRSEMNVSTLELGDSALYLCASSLGQRYTGELFFGEGSRLTVL.

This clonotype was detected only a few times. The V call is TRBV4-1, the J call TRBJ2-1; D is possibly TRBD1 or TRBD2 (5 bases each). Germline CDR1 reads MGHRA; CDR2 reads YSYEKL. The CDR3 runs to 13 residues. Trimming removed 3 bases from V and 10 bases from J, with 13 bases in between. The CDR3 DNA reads TGCGCCAGCAGCCATCCCGGGGCGACGGAGCAGTTCTTC. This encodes CASSHPGATEQFF.

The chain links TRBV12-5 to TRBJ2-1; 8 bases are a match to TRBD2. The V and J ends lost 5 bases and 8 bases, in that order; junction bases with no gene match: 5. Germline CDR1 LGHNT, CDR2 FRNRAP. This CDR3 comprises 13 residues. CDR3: CASGPGGADEQFF. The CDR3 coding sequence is TGTGCTAGTGGTCCCGGGGGGGCCGATGAGCAGTTCTTC.

CDR3 sequence reads: CASSEELSGGYNEQFF. In nucleotides, the CDR3 is TGTGCCAGCAGTGAAGAACTGAGCGGGGGGTACAATGAGCAGTTCTTC. The J gene is TRBJ2-1, the V gene TRBV2, with 9 bases lining up with TRBD2. Germline trimming cut 1 base from V and 4 bases from J; bases unmatched to any gene: 5. Germline assignment: CDR1 SNHLY and CDR2 FYNNEI. The CDR3 has 16 residues.

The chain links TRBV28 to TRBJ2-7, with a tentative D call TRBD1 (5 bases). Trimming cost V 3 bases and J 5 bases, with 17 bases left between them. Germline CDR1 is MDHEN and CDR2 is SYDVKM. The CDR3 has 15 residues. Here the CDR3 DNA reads TGTGCCAGCAGTTTTAGGGGTGCAGGGTTCGACGAGCAGTACTTC. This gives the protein CASSFRGAGFDEQYF.

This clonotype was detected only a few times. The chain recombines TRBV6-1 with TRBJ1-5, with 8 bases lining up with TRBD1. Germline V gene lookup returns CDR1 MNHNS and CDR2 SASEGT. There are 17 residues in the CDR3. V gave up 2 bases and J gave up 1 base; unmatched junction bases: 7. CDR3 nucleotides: TGTGCCAGCAGTGAACAGGGGGCGTGGATAAGCAATCAGCCCCAGCATTTT. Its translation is CASSEQGAWISNQPQHF.

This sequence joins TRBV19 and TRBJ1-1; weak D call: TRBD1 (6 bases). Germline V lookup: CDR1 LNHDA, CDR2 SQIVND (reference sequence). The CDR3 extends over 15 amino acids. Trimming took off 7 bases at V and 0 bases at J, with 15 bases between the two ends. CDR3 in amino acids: CASTEGTWMNTEAFF. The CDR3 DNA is TGTGCCAGTACGGAGGGGACATGGATGAACACTGAAGCTTTCTTT.

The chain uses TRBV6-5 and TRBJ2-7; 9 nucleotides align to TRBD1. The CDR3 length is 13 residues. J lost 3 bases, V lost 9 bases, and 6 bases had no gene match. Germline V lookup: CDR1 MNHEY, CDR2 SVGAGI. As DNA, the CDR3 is TGTGCCAGTCGACAGGGGGAGGTCTACGAGCAGTACTTC. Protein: CASRQGEVYEQYF.

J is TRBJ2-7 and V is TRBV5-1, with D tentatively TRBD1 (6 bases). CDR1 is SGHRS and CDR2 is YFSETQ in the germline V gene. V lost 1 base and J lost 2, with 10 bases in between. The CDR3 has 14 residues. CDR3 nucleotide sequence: TGCGCCAGCAGCTTGTGGCAGGGGACCTACGAGCAGTACTTC. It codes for CASSLWQGTYEQYF.

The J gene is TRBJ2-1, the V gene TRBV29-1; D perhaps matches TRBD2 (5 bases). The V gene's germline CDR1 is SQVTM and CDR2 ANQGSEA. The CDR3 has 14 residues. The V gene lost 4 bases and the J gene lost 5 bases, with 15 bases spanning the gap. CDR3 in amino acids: CSVGRGEFDNEQFF. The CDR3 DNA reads TGCAGCGTTGGTCGGGGAGAATTCGACAATGAGCAGTTCTTC.

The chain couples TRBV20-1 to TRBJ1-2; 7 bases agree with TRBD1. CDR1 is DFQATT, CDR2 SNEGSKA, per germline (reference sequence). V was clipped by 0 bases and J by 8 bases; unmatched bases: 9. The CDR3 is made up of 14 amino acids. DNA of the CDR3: TGCAGTGCTAGAGATCGTGGACAGGCCAAGGGCTACACCTTC. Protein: CSARDRGQAKGYTF.

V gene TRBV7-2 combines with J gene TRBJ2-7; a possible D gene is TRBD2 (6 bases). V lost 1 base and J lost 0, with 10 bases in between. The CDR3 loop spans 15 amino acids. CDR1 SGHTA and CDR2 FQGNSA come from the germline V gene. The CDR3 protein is CASSLGGDGSYEQYF. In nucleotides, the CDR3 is TGTGCCAGCAGCTTAGGGGGGGACGGCTCCTACGAGCAGTACTTC.

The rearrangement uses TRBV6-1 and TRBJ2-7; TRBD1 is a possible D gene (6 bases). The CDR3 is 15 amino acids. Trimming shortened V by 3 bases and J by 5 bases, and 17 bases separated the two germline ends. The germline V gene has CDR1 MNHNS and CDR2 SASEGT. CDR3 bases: TGTGCCAGCAGTGATTTACAGGGCGAGTATCACGAGCAGTACTTC. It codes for CASSDLQGEYHEQYF.

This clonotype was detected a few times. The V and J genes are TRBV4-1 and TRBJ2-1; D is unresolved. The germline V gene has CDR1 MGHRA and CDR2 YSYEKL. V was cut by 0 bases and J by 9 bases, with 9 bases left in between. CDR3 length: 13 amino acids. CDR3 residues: CASSQDPMSEQFF. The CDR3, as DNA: TGCGCCAGCAGCCAAGACCCCATGTCTGAGCAGTTCTTC.

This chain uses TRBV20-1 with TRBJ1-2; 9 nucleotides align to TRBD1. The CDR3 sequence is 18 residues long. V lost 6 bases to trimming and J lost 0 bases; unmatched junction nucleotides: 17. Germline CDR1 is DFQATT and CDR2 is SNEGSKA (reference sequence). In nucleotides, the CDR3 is TGCAGTGCAGCCCGCGGGACAGGGCCTTACCGAGCTAACTATGGCTACACCTTC. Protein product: CSAARGTGPYRANYGYTF.

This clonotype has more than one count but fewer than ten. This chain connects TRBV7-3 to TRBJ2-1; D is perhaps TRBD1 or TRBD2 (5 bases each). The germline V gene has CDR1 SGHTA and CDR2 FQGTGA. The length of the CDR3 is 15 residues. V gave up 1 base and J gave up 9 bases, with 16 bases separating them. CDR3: CASSLIGSGTGEQFF. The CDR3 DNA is TGTGCCAGCAGCTTAATCGGATCGGGGACCGGTGAGCAGTTCTTC. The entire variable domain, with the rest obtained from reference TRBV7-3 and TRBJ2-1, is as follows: GAGVSQTPSNKVTEKGKYVELRCDPISGHTALYWYRQSLGQGPEFLIYFQGTGAADDSGLPNDRFFAVRPEGSVSTLKIQRTERGDSAVYLCASSLIGSGTGEQFFGPGTRLTVL.

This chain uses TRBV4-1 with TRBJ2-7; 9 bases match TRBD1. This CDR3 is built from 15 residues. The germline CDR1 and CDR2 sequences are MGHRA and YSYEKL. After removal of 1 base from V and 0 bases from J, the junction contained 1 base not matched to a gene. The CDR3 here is CASSQGTGDSYEQYF. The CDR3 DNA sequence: TGCGCCAGCAGCCAAGGGACAGGGGACTCCTACGAGCAGTACTTC.

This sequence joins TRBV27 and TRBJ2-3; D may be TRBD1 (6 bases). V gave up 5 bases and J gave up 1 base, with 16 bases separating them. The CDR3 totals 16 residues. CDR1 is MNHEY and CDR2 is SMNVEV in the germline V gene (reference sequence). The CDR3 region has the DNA TGTGCCAGCAGTCGTCTGGGGGCGCAGGGCACAGATACGCAGTATTTT. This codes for CASSRLGAQGTDTQYF.

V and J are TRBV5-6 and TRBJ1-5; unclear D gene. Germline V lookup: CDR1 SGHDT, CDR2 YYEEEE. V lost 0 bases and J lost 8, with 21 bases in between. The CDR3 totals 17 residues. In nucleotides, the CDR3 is TGTGCCAGCAGCTTGGGCCCGTTTTCTAGTCCCCCGGAGCCCCAGCATTTT. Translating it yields CASSLGPFSSPPEPQHF. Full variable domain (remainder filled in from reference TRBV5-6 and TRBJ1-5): DAGVTQSPTHLIKTRGQQVTLRCSPKSGHDTVSWYQQALGQGPQFIFQYYEEEERQRGNFPDRFSGHQFPNYSSELNVNALLLGDSALYLCASSLGPFSSPPEPQHFGDGTRLSIL.

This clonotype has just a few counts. CDR3 amino acids: CASRGTSGNYGYTF. The DNA for the CDR3 is TGTGCCAGCAGGGGGACATCGGGGAACTATGGCTACACCTTC. The chain is built from TRBV6-2 or TRBV6-3 and TRBJ1-2, with a tentative D call TRBD1 (6 bases). Germline lookup yields CDR1 MNHEY and CDR2 SVGEGT. Deletions cut 6 bases from V and 2 bases from J, with 13 bases between. This CDR3 spans 14 amino acids.

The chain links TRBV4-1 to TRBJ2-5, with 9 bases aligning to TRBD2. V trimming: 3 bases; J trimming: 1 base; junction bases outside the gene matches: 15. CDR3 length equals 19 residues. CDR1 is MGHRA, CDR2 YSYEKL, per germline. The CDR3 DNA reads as TGCGCCAGCAGCCATCGAAAGATGGGACTAGCCATTCTCCAAGAGACCCAGTACTTC. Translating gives CASSHRKMGLAILQETQYF.

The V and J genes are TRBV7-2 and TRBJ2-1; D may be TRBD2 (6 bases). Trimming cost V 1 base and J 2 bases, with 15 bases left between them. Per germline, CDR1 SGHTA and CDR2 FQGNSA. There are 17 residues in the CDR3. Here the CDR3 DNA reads TGTGCCAGCAGCTTAGTCGTTTACATAGCGGCCTACAATGAGCAGTTCTTC. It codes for CASSLVVYIAAYNEQFF.

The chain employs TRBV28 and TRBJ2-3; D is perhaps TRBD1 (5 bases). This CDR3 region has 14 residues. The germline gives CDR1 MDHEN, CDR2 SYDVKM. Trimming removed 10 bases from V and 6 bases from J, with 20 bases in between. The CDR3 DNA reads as TGTGCCACAGCGAAGGACATCCAGCGTGATACGCAGTATTTT. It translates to CATAKDIQRDTQYF.

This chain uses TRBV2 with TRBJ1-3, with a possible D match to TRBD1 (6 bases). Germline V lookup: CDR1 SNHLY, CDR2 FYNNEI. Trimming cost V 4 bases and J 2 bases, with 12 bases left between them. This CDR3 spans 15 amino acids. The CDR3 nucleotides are TGTGCCAGCAGTGTTGCGCCAGGGGCTGGAAACACCATATATTTT. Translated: CASSVAPGAGNTIYF.

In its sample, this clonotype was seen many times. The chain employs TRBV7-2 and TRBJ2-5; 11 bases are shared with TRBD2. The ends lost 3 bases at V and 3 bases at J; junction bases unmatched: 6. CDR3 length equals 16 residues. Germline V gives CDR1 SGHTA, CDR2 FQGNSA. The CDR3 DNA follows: TGTGCCAGCAGCTTTAAACCGGGACTAGCGGAAGAGACCCAGTACTTC. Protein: CASSFKPGLAEETQYF.